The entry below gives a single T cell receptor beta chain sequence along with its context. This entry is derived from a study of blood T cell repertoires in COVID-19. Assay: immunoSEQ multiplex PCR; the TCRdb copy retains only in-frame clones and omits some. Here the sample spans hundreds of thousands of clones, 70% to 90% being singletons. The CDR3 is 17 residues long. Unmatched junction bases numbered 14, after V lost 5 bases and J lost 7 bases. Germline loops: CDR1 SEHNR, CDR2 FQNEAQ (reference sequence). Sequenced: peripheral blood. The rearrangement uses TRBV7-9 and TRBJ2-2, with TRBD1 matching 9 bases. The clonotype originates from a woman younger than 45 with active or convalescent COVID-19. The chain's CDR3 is CASSSTGQGSPNGELFF. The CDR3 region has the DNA TGTGCCAGCAGCAGCACGGGACAGGGTAGTCCCAACGGGGAGCTGTTTTTT.